The 30 T cell receptor beta chains below all came from one sample that was sequenced in a study of blood T cell repertoires in COVID-19. Profiled with immunoSEQ multiplex PCR; TCRdb holds only in-frame clones, not every one. The sample includes about 190,000 clones, roughly four fifths of them seen just once. Sequencing was performed on peripheral blood. These receptors came from a woman aged 40 to 49 with acute or convalescent COVID-19.

The chain uses TRBV4-2 and TRBJ2-1, with TRBD2 matching 12 bases. Germline V gene lookup returns CDR1 LGHNA and CDR2 YNFKEQ. The CDR3 runs 18 residues. With 1 base clipped from V and 8 bases from J, the junction kept 12 bases outside the gene matches. The chain's CDR3 is CASSQVPLTSGGWDEQFF. The CDR3 nucleotides read TGTGCCAGCAGCCAAGTGCCTCTCACTAGCGGGGGGTGGGATGAGCAGTTCTTC.

The genes are TRBV3-1 (or the pseudogene TRBV3-2) and TRBJ1-2; D perhaps matches TRBD1 (5 bases). The length of the CDR3 is 13 residues. Germline loops: CDR1 LGHDT, CDR2 YNNKEL (reference sequence). V was shortened by 3 bases and J by 8 bases, with 13 bases between the two germline ends. CDR3 sequence: CASSHRAMGGYTF. CDR3 sequence (DNA): TGTGCCAGCAGCCACAGGGCAATGGGCGGCTACACCTTC.

The rearrangement links TRBV19 to TRBJ2-7; D is unclear. From germline, CDR1 is LNHDA and CDR2 SQIVND (reference sequence). There are 15 residues in the CDR3. Trimming took off 1 base at V and 3 bases at J, with 13 bases between the two ends. The DNA of the CDR3 is TGTGCCAGTAGTATAGTGGGCAGGCCGAACTACGAGCAGTACTTC. The encoded protein is CASSIVGRPNYEQYF.

V gene TRBV19 combines with J gene TRBJ1-5; D is undetermined. V gave up 3 bases and J gave up 0 bases, with 9 bases separating them. Germline loops: CDR1 LNHDA, CDR2 SQIVND (reference sequence). This CDR3 comprises 15 residues. CDR3 DNA sequence: TGTGCCAGTAGTATTAGAGCGGATAGCAATCAGCCCCAGCATTTT. It is translated as CASSIRADSNQPQHF.

The V and J genes are TRBV28 and TRBJ2-7, with 8 bases matching TRBD2. CDR3 length equals 15 residues. J was trimmed by 0 bases and V by 7 bases; bases with no gene match: 8. Per germline, CDR1 MDHEN and CDR2 SYDVKM. The CDR3 DNA reads TGTGCCAGCACCCGACGGGGGGGGACCTCCTACGAGCAGTACTTC. Its protein is CASTRRGGTSYEQYF.

This clone was found many times. This chain joins TRBV14 and TRBJ1-6; no reliable D call. The germline CDR1 and CDR2 sequences are SGHDN and FVKESK. V lost 3 bases and J 10 bases, leaving 13 bases between the germline ends. This CDR3 has 14 residues. CDR3 residues: CASSQSTRRSPLHF. The CDR3 bases are TGTGCCAGCAGCCAGTCTACGCGCAGGTCACCCCTCCACTTT.

This sequence joins TRBV7-9 and TRBJ1-4; TRBD1 might be the D (6 bases). CDR1 is SEHNR and CDR2 is FQNEAQ in the germline V gene (reference sequence). The CDR3 has 14 residues. V was clipped by 6 bases and J by 7 bases, with 15 bases between them. This CDR3 is CASRGRGRVEKLFF. CDR3 DNA: TGTGCCAGCAGAGGCAGGGGAAGGGTTGAAAAACTGTTTTTT.

The V call is TRBV7-9, the J call TRBJ1-5, with D uncertain. V was cut by 1 base and J by 5 bases, with 15 bases left in between. CDR1 SEHNR and CDR2 FQNEAQ come from the germline V gene (reference sequence). The CDR3 has 16 residues. The DNA for the CDR3 is TGTGCCAGCAGCTTAGGCTTGTCGGGGTGGGATCAGCCCCAGCATTTT. Residues: CASSLGLSGWDQPQHF.

This chain connects TRBV28 to TRBJ2-7; 8 bases fit TRBD1. CDR3 length: 12 amino acids. Germline-derived CDR1 and CDR2 are MDHEN and SYDVKM. Unmatched junction bases numbered 6, after V lost 2 bases and J lost 12 bases. CDR3 region: CASSLDRTGWYF. DNA for the CDR3: TGTGCCAGCAGTTTAGATAGGACAGGGTGGTACTTC.

This chain joins TRBV14 and TRBJ2-5; D unclear. V was cut by 4 bases and J by 9 bases, with 12 bases left in between. CDR3 length: 12 amino acids. From germline, CDR1 is SGHDN and CDR2 FVKESK. CDR3: CASSLGLVAQYF. DNA of the CDR3: TGTGCCAGCAGCCTTGGCTTGGTGGCCCAGTACTTC. The full variable domain, rest sourced from reference TRBV14 and TRBJ2-5, is EAGVTQFPSHSVIEKGQTVTLRCDPISGHDNLYWYRRVMGKEIKFLLHFVKESKQDESGMPNNRFLAERTGGTYSTLKVQPAELEDSGVYFCASSLGLVAQYFGPGTRLLVL.

This clone was seen a few times. This chain joins TRBV19 and TRBJ1-2, with a possible D match to TRBD1 (6 bases). The V gene lost 3 bases and the J gene lost 1 base, with 9 bases spanning the gap. Germline values: CDR1 LNHDA, CDR2 SQIVND (reference sequence). This CDR3 has 14 amino acids. This CDR3 is CASSIRGSNYGYTF. The CDR3 DNA sequence: TGTGCCAGTAGTATCAGGGGAAGTAACTATGGCTACACCTTC.

This sequence joins TRBV3-1 (or the pseudogene TRBV3-2) and TRBJ1-5, with a tentative D call TRBD1 (6 bases). The CDR3 is 16 amino acids. Germline loops: CDR1 LGHDT, CDR2 YNNKEL (reference sequence). V dropped 4 bases and J dropped 1 base, with 14 bases sitting between them. The chain's CDR3 is CASSPQGRGSNQPQHF. CDR3 DNA: TGTGCCAGCAGCCCCCAGGGGCGAGGGAGCAATCAGCCCCAGCATTTT.

This clone was seen a single time. The chain is built from TRBV6-5 and TRBJ2-7, with a tentative D call TRBD1 (6 bases). This CDR3 contains 14 residues. Germline V gives CDR1 MNHEY, CDR2 SVGAGI. Trimming cost V 7 bases and J 0 bases, with 13 bases left between them. The CDR3 DNA is TGTGCCAGCACCTCAAGGGACAACTCCTACGAGCAGTACTTC. Encoded protein: CASTSRDNSYEQYF.

The chain has TRBV4-1 and TRBJ1-4; D not resolved. This CDR3 has 14 residues. V shed 1 base and J shed 8 bases, with 11 bases lying between them. The germline V gene encodes CDR1 MGHRA and CDR2 YSYEKL. The CDR3 region has the DNA TGCGCCAGCAGCCAAGTTCGGAGGGAGGAAAAACTGTTTTTT. Its protein is CASSQVRREEKLFF.

In its sample, this clone was seen a few times. The V and J genes are TRBV5-4 and TRBJ1-4; D perhaps matches TRBD1 (5 bases). The CDR3 sequence is 16 residues long. CDR1 and CDR2 (germline): SGHNT, YYREEE (reference sequence). The V and J ends lost 1 base and 7 bases respectively, with 17 bases between them. The CDR3 is CASSLTTGSGGEKLFF. In DNA, the CDR3 is TGTGCCAGCAGCTTGACCACAGGTTCTGGTGGTGAAAAACTGTTTTTT.

This sequence joins TRBV7-9 and TRBJ2-5; D might be TRBD2 (7 bases). The CDR3 consists of 11 residues. CDR1 is SEHNR, CDR2 FQNEAQ, per germline (reference sequence). V was pared by 11 bases and J by 7 bases, with 14 bases between. The chain's CDR3 is CASGGPMTQYF. Written as DNA, the CDR3 is TGTGCCTCCGGGGGGCCCATGACCCAGTACTTC.

This clone was found once. The V call is TRBV19, the J call TRBJ1-1; D is perhaps TRBD1 (6 bases). The V end lost 0 bases, the J end lost 5 bases, and 19 bases lay between the germline ends. The CDR3 length is 17 residues. CDR1 and CDR2 from the germline V gene are LNHDA and SQIVND (reference sequence). The CDR3 DNA reads as TGTGCCAGTAGTATAGATAACATTGGGGGCAGAGGAACTGAAGCTTTCTTT. Its protein is CASSIDNIGGRGTEAFF.

The chain employs TRBV7-3 and TRBJ2-5; 11 nucleotides agree with TRBD2. CDR3 length: 15 amino acids. The germline CDR1 and CDR2 sequences are SGHTA and FQGTGA. The ends lost 3 bases at V and 1 base at J; junction bases unmatched: 1. The CDR3 is CASSFSGGAQETQYF. The CDR3 nucleotides read TGTGCCAGCAGCTTTAGCGGGGGGGCCCAAGAGACCCAGTACTTC.

V usage is TRBV28 and J usage is TRBJ2-7; 8 nucleotides align to TRBD2. Trimming removed 6 bases from V and 7 bases from J; junction bases left unmatched: 17. The CDR3 has 16 residues. Germline V gives CDR1 MDHEN, CDR2 SYDVKM. The CDR3 DNA follows: TGTGCCAGCAGGAATGGAGCGGGAGTCTCCCTTAGAGAGCAGTACTTC. This codes for CASRNGAGVSLREQYF.

This rearrangement joins TRBV11-2 to TRBJ2-1, with 12 bases fitting TRBD2. Trimming took 5 bases from V and 8 from J; bases not matched to a gene: 7. CDR1 is SGHAT, CDR2 FQNNGV, per germline. The CDR3 consists of 15 residues. The CDR3 sequence: CASSAGTSGFDEQFF. The CDR3 DNA is TGTGCCAGCAGCGCCGGGACTAGCGGGTTCGATGAGCAGTTCTTC.

The chain joins TRBV6-4 to TRBJ2-3, with TRBD2 as a possible D gene (6 bases). V lost 5 bases to trimming and J lost 1 base, with 7 bases between them. The CDR3 consists of 13 residues. Germline V lookup: CDR1 MRHNA, CDR2 SNTAGT. The DNA for the CDR3 is TGTGCCAGCAGTCCTAGCGGCACAGATACGCAGTATTTT. This translates into CASSPSGTDTQYF.

The chain recombines TRBV6-5 with TRBJ1-6, with 7 bases fitting TRBD1. CDR1 and CDR2 from the germline V gene are MNHEY and SVGAGI. J was trimmed by 4 bases and V by 6 bases; bases with no gene match: 6. The CDR3 contains 15 residues. This chain's CDR3 is CASRGWDRYNSPLHF. The CDR3 bases are TGTGCCAGCAGGGGGTGGGACAGATATAATTCACCCCTCCACTTT.

The V call is TRBV14, the J call TRBJ2-7; no clear D. Trimming shortened V by 1 base and J by 0 bases, and 7 bases separated the two germline ends. Germline V gives CDR1 SGHDN, CDR2 FVKESK. The CDR3 consists of 14 residues. The CDR3 is CASSQVGGSYEQYF. The CDR3 coding sequence is TGTGCCAGCAGCCAAGTCGGCGGCTCCTACGAGCAGTACTTC.

The chain couples TRBV6-5 to TRBJ2-4; weak D call: TRBD2 (5 bases). V lost 0 bases to trimming and J lost 0 bases, with 9 bases between them. The germline CDR1 and CDR2 sequences are MNHEY and SVGAGI. This CDR3 is 16 amino acids long. The CDR3 bases are TGTGCCAGCAGTTACTCGAACGGGGTAGCCAAAAACATTCAGTACTTC. Translating gives CASSYSNGVAKNIQYF.

This chain connects TRBV28 to TRBJ1-3; weak D call: TRBD1 (6 bases). Germline V gene lookup returns CDR1 MDHEN and CDR2 SYDVKM. CDR3 length equals 14 residues. The V end lost 4 bases, the J end lost 9 bases, and 16 bases lay between the germline ends. The DNA for the CDR3 is TGTGCCAGCAGTTCGCAGGGGATCAAGCCCACCATATATTTT. The encoded protein is CASSSQGIKPTIYF.

The DNA for the CDR3 is TGTGCCAGCAGCGCCCCGCAGGTTGGCTACACCTTC. Amino acid sequence: CASSAPQVGYTF. V and J are TRBV9 and TRBJ1-2; D is ambiguous. Trimming removed 3 bases from V and 7 bases from J, with 10 bases in between. The CDR3 totals 12 residues. Germline loops: CDR1 SGDLS, CDR2 YYNGEE.

This clone was picked up a small number of times. The CDR3 DNA is TGTGCCAGCACCCAGGGGGGTAGTGAAGCTTTCTTT. Its protein product is CASTQGGSEAFF. The chain carries TRBV12-3 or TRBV12-4 and TRBJ1-1; TRBD1 aligns across 7 bases. CDR3 length: 12 residues. After removal of 7 bases from V and 7 bases from J, the junction contained 6 bases not matched to a gene.

The chain employs TRBV4-1 and TRBJ2-1; TRBD2 is a possible D gene (5 bases). Deletions cut 2 bases from V and 3 bases from J, with 8 bases between. Germline V gives CDR1 MGHRA, CDR2 YSYEKL. The CDR3 spans 14 residues. The CDR3 nucleotides read TGCGCCAGCAGCCAAACGGGGTTCTACAATGAGCAGTTCTTC. Residues: CASSQTGFYNEQFF.

This rearrangement joins TRBV19 to TRBJ1-2, with 7 positions matching TRBD1. Germline CDR1 is LNHDA and CDR2 is SQIVND (reference sequence). With 5 bases clipped from V and 8 bases from J, the junction kept 8 bases outside the gene matches. The CDR3 has 13 residues. The CDR3 sequence is CASSRQGPYGYTF. CDR3 DNA sequence: TGTGCCAGTAGTCGACAGGGACCATACGGCTACACCTTC.

In this sample, this clone turned up once. This chain connects TRBV11-2 to TRBJ2-1; 7 bases align to TRBD2. Germline CDR1 and CDR2: SGHAT and FQNNGV. J gave up 2 bases and V 2 bases, and 3 bases lay outside the gene matches. CDR3 length equals 15 residues. CDR3 protein: CASSLLAATYNEQFF. CDR3 coding DNA: TGTGCCAGCAGCTTACTAGCGGCCACCTACAATGAGCAGTTCTTC.